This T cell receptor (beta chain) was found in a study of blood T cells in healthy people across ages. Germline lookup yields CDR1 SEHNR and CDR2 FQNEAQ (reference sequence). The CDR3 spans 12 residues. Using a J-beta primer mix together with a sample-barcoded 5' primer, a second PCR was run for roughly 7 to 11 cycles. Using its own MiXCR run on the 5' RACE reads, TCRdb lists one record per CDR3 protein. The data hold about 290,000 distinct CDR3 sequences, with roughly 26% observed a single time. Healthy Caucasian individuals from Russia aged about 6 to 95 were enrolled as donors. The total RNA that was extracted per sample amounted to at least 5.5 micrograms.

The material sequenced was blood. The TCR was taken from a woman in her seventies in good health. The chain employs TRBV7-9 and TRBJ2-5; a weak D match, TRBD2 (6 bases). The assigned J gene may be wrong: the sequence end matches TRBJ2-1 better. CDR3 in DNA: TGTGCCAGCAGCTTTGCGGGAAGTGAGCAGTTCTTC. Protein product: CASSFAGSEQFF.